This T cell receptor (beta chain) was observed in a study of blood T cell repertoires in COVID-19. Study as a whole: There were acute and convalescent COVID-19 samples, and they came from the United States, Italy and Spain. T cells, B-cell-depleted T cells, or PBMCs supplied cDNA or gDNA.

In the authors' workflow: Researchers report that nucleated cell counts were estimated from reference gene primer amplification. TCRdb keeps only in-frame clones here, not all; method: immunoSEQ multiplex PCR. That table is the source of V, J and clone size, and D and trimming were worked out from the DNA. The table has some 120,000 clones, 84% seen once. The V end lost 2 bases, the J end lost 0 bases, and 8 bases lay between the germline ends. The CDR3 totals 15 residues. Germline loops: CDR1 LGHDT, CDR2 YNNKEL (reference sequence). The TCR was taken from a human donor in a cohort sampled during active COVID-19. The material sequenced was peripheral blood. The gene calls are TRBV3-1 (or the pseudogene TRBV3-2) and TRBJ1-3; D is undetermined. CDR3 bases: TGTGCCAGCAGCCAACCCGGGATCTCTGGAAACACCATATATTTT. Encoded protein: CASSQPGISGNTIYF.